The rows below give T cell receptor beta chains drawn from one sample of a study of CD8 T cells in Susac syndrome. TCRdb reprocessed the immunoSEQ multiplex PCR reads with MiXCR, giving one entry per CDR3 protein. The sample consists of about 240,000 distinct CDR3 sequences, almost 97% of them appearing once. The source material was CD4+ T cells from PBMCs. The receptor source for this set is a human donor with Susac syndrome. CDR3s include the opening cysteine and the closing phenylalanine or tryptophan. D genes are given only for firm matches. Clone size, where shown, is once, few, many, or a class for clones that have expanded.

NA	TRBJ2-2	TRBV7-9	TRBD2	CASSPRGAGAGELFF	TGTGCCAGCAGCCCTCGGGGAGCGGGAGCCGGGGAGCTGTTTTTT
NA	TRBJ2-3	TRBV29-1	NA	CSGTQADTQYF	TGCAGCGGGACGCAGGCGGATACGCAGTATTTT
NA	TRBJ2-1	TRBV2	TRBD2	CASSPGASGLNNEQFF	TGTGCCAGCAGCCCCGGAGCTAGCGGTCTAAACAATGAGCAGTTCTTC
NA	TRBJ2-7	TRBV4-1	NA	CASLDNRVRTTYEQYF	TGCGCCAGCCTTGATAACCGCGTACGGACCACCTACGAGCAGTACTTC
once	TRBJ2-1	TRBV28	NA	CASSIHEQFF	TGTGCCAGCAGTATCCATGAGCAGTTCTTC
NA	TRBJ1-1	TRBV12-3/TRBV12-4	NA	CASSFADLNTEAFF	TGTGCCAGCAGTTTCGCGGATCTGAACACTGAAGCTTTCTTT
NA	TRBJ1-2	TRBV12-3/TRBV12-4	NA	CASSLEKGFGYTF	TGTGCCAGCAGTTTGGAGAAGGGGTTTGGCTACACCTTC
NA	TRBJ2-1	TRBV5-4	NA	CASSAGQYGASSYNEQFF	TGTGCCAGCAGCGCGGGGCAGTACGGGGCCAGCTCCTACAATGAGCAGTTCTTC
NA	TRBJ2-1	TRBV12-5	NA	CASGPGYLYNEQFF	TGTGCTAGTGGTCCCGGTTACCTATACAATGAGCAGTTCTTC
NA	TRBJ1-2	TRBV15	NA	CATSRVLSAGTNYFLYGYTF	TGTGCCACCAGCAGAGTCCTCTCGGCCGGGACAAACTACTTCCTCTATGGCTACACCTTC
NA	TRBJ2-7	TRBV3-1	NA	CASKPQNQAYEQYF	TGTGCCAGCAAACCTCAAAATCAAGCCTACGAGCAGTACTTC
NA	TRBJ1-5	TRBV20-1	NA	CSASSGQPQHF	TGCAGTGCCTCGTCGGGACAGCCCCAGCATTTT
NA	TRBJ1-2	TRBV9	TRBD1	CASTIQGTGFYGYTF	TGTGCCAGCACCATACAAGGGACAGGCTTTTATGGCTACACCTTC
once	TRBJ2-7	TRBV29-1	TRBD1	CSVRGTGQGSYEQYF	TGCAGCGTGAGGGGGACGGGACAGGGGTCCTACGAGCAGTACTTC
NA	TRBJ1-1	TRBV18	TRBD1	CASSPRRDSLNTEAFF	TGTGCCAGCTCACCTCGAAGGGACAGTCTGAACACTGAAGCTTTCTTT
NA	TRBJ2-3	TRBV10-1	TRBD2	CASSGTSGRSGFSADTQYF	TGCGCCAGCAGTGGGACTAGCGGGAGAAGTGGGTTCAGCGCAGATACGCAGTATTTT
NA	TRBJ2-5	TRBV20-1	NA	CSARGRETQYF	TGCAGTGCTAGGGGCCGGGAGACCCAGTACTTC
NA	TRBJ2-1	TRBV29-1	TRBD2	CSVAGILTSGRSENEQFF	TGCAGCGTCGCCGGTATCCTTACTAGCGGGAGGTCGGAGAATGAGCAGTTCTTC
NA	TRBJ2-7	TRBV12-3/TRBV12-4	NA	CASSLEVEQYF	TGTGCCAGCAGTTTAGAGGTTGAGCAGTACTTC
NA	TRBJ2-1	TRBV7-3	TRBD2	CAGGTSGYYNEQFF	TGTGCCGGGGGGACTAGCGGGTATTACAATGAGCAGTTCTTC
NA	TRBJ2-1	TRBV11-2	NA	CASTPAYSSYNEQFF	TGTGCCAGCACCCCAGCTTATAGCTCCTACAATGAGCAGTTCTTC
NA	TRBJ1-4	TRBV20-1	TRBD1	CSAENRDRNEKLFF	TGCAGTGCTGAAAACCGGGACAGGAATGAAAAACTGTTTTTT
NA	TRBJ2-4	TRBV14	TRBD2	CASSQGWGVGAGVAKNIQYF	TGTGCCAGCAGCCAAGGCTGGGGAGTGGGAGCGGGAGTAGCCAAAAACATTCAGTACTTC
NA	TRBJ1-2	TRBV28	TRBD1	CASSAHRDSSYGYTF	TGTGCCAGCAGTGCCCACCGGGACAGCAGCTATGGCTACACCTTC
NA	TRBJ1-1	TRBV10-3	TRBD1	CAITDRRDTEAFF	TGTGCCATCACGGACAGGAGAGACACTGAAGCTTTCTTT
NA	TRBJ1-1	TRBV10-1	NA	CASSESGTPEAFF	TGCGCCAGCAGTGAGTCTGGAACACCTGAAGCTTTCTTT
NA	TRBJ1-1	TRBV20-1	NA	CSAIIKVATEAFF	TGCAGTGCTATAATCAAAGTTGCTACCGAAGCTTTCTTT
NA	TRBJ1-1	TRBV3-1	NA	CASSQGMYTEAFF	TGTGCCAGCAGCCAAGGCATGTACACTGAAGCTTTCTTT
NA	TRBJ1-5	TRBV19	NA	CASSIDSPNQPQHF	TGTGCCAGTAGTATAGATAGTCCCAATCAGCCCCAGCATTTT
NA	TRBJ1-2	TRBV12-3/TRBV12-4	NA	CASSFGGGHGYTF	TGTGCCAGCAGTTTTGGCGGGGGCCATGGCTACACCTTC
NA	TRBJ2-3	TRBV29-1	NA	CSHSGTGGTDTQYF	TGCAGCCACTCGGGTACGGGCGGCACAGATACGCAGTATTTT
once	TRBJ2-1	TRBV9	NA	CASQRGNEQFF	TGTGCCAGCCAGAGGGGCAATGAGCAGTTCTTC
NA	TRBJ2-7	TRBV28	TRBD1	CASWPGQGAYEQYF	TGTGCCAGCTGGCCGGGACAGGGGGCCTACGAGCAGTACTTC
NA	TRBJ2-7	TRBV3-1	TRBD2	CASGVWAGESEQYF	TGTGCCAGCGGGGTCTGGGCGGGAGAGAGCGAGCAGTACTTC
NA	TRBJ1-2	TRBV29-1	NA	CSVVDSTLTYGYTF	TGCAGCGTCGTTGACAGTACCTTAACCTATGGCTACACCTTC
NA	TRBJ1-2	TRBV29-1	NA	CSVEGTGGYTF	TGCAGCGTTGAAGGCACTGGAGGCTACACCTTC
NA	TRBJ2-3	TRBV20-1	TRBD2	CSARETGTSGRRDTQYF	TGCAGTGCTAGAGAGACCGGGACTAGCGGACGGAGGGATACGCAGTATTTT
once	TRBJ2-7	TRBV25-1	TRBD2	CASSRGLAGLSYEQYF	TGTGCCAGCTCTCGTGGACTAGCGGGTTTATCCTACGAGCAGTACTTC
NA	TRBJ1-2	TRBV20-1	NA	CSASPLTGSGNYGYTF	TGCAGTGCTAGCCCGCTAACAGGGAGTGGTAACTATGGCTACACCTTC
NA	TRBJ2-2	TRBV2	NA	CASTGAIHTGELFF	TGTGCCAGCACCGGGGCTATCCACACCGGGGAGCTGTTTTTT
NA	TRBJ1-5	TRBV11-2	NA	CASSLDGGLNQPQHF	TGTGCCAGCAGCTTAGACGGCGGATTGAATCAGCCCCAGCATTTT